Included here is one TCR beta chain sequence, with context. Antigen specificity is unknown. This record comes from a study of shared clonotypes between healthy human individuals. The wider study: Participating donors consisted of two women and three men aged 18 to 49. Broader study findings: The study found lower generation probabilities in non-shared clonotypes than in those shared by all four donors.

A CD45RA+ naive subset and a CD45RA-negative memory subset were split from CD4+ cells. Here immunoSEQ multiplex PCR was the method, and the copy in TCRdb shows in-frame clones only, minus some. The table has a few million clones, 90% to 97% seen once. CDR3 length: 14 residues. V shed 4 bases and J 2 bases; nucleotides not matched to a gene: 7. Per the germline V gene, CDR1 is GTSNPN and CDR2 is SVGIG (reference sequence). The sequence came from a young man in good health. The sequenced material came from naive CD4+ T cells sorted from blood. Subset indicated: CD45RA+ positively selected. The chain uses TRBV30 and TRBJ1-1, with 7 bases lining up with TRBD1. CDR3 sequence: CAWTAGQRNTEAFF. CDR3 DNA sequence: TGTGCCTGGACCGCGGGACAGCGAAACACTGAAGCTTTCTTT.